Included here is one T cell receptor beta chain sequence, with context. Its antigen is unknown. This entry is derived from a study of cytomegalovirus exposure and HLA in healthy donors. The PCR contained 60 Vbeta and 13 Jbeta primers. Sequencing used immunoSEQ multiplex PCR; TCRdb keeps in-frame clones, though not all of them. The table has 68,000 or so clones, over 75% seen once. Study-wide findings and caveats: When analyzed later, the rates of TCR association showed variation by HLA locus, with DRB1 the most and HLA-C the fewest.

The length of the CDR3 is 13 residues. V gave up 0 bases and J gave up 13 bases, with 10 bases separating them. CDR1 and CDR2 from the germline V gene are MGHRA and YSYEKL. The source material was PBMCs. This receptor was identified in a woman aged 25 to 45 in good health and CMV-seronegative. The chain uses TRBV4-1 and TRBJ1-6; D is unclear. This CDR3 is CASSQDQQAPLHF. Written as DNA, the CDR3 is TGCGCCAGCAGCCAAGATCAGCAGGCCCCCCTCCACTTT.